This is a list of T cell receptor beta chains from one sample in a study of cytomegalovirus exposure and HLA in healthy donors. TCRdb's copy holds only in-frame clones and misses some; the assay was immunoSEQ multiplex PCR. The sample lists 50,000 to 65,000 clones; more than 70% were seen once. Source material: PBMCs. The receptors originated from a young woman in good health and CMV-seropositive. Each CDR3 is given with its conserved first and last residue. Each record gives: D gene, V gene, J gene, clone size, CDR3 protein, CDR3 DNA. A D gene is named only where the DNA matches it firmly. For some rows the clone size is stated as once, few or many, or as a class when expanded; others skip it.

>-|TRBV5-1|TRBJ2-5|once
CASSASGGLLETQYF
TGCGCCAGCAGCGCGTCGGGGGGCCTATTGGAGACCCAGTACTTC
>TRBD1|TRBV5-1|TRBJ2-3|once
CASSSIGTGDGADTQYF
TGCGCCAGCAGCTCCATCGGGACAGGGGATGGAGCAGATACGCAGTATTTT
>TRBD1|TRBV14|TRBJ2-5|-
CASSRQGKQTQYF
TGTGCCAGCAGTCGACAGGGAAAGCAGACCCAGTACTTC
>-|TRBV5-1|TRBJ1-2|-
CASSLAGRDSWEGYTF
TGCGCCAGCAGCTTGGCCGGGCGGGATTCATGGGAGGGCTACACCTTC
>-|TRBV9|TRBJ2-2|-
CASSVLPAGINTGELFF
TGTGCCAGCAGCGTACTCCCCGCAGGGATAAACACCGGGGAGCTGTTTTTT
>TRBD1|TRBV25-1|TRBJ2-7|once
CASSEGTGIYEQYF
TGTGCCAGCAGTGAAGGGACAGGGATCTACGAGCAGTACTTC
>-|TRBV6-5|TRBJ2-7|-
CASRRLGGSYEQYF
TGTGCCAGCAGACGGTTGGGGGGTTCCTACGAGCAGTACTTC
>TRBD2|TRBV28|TRBJ2-2|-
CASSWGTSGTGELFF
TGTGCCAGCAGTTGGGGGACTAGCGGCACCGGGGAGCTGTTTTTT
>-|TRBV19|TRBJ1-1|-
CASSSGLTVNTEAFF
TGTGCCAGTAGTTCTGGGCTGACAGTGAACACTGAAGCTTTCTTT
>TRBD1|TRBV7-6|TRBJ1-2|-
CASSLGDSGQQSEGYTF
TGTGCCAGCAGCTTAGGCGACTCGGGACAGCAATCGGAGGGCTACACCTTC
>TRBD2|TRBV10-3|TRBJ2-3|-
CAISGSGGATDTQYF
TGTGCCATCAGTGGAAGCGGGGGGGCAACAGATACGCAGTATTTT
>-|TRBV29-1|TRBJ2-5|-
CSVEDRTVRETQYF
TGCAGCGTTGAAGATCGGACAGTAAGGGAGACCCAGTACTTC
>-|TRBV6-1|TRBJ2-5|-
CASAGNWNYGETQYF
TGTGCCAGCGCAGGGAATTGGAATTACGGGGAGACCCAGTACTTC
>-|TRBV19|TRBJ1-5|-
CASNSGGGNIQPQHF
TGTGCCAGTAATTCGGGGGGAGGGAATATTCAGCCCCAGCATTTT
>-|TRBV5-1|TRBJ1-2|-
CASSLERGNYGYTF
TGCGCCAGCAGCTTGGAACGGGGTAACTATGGCTACACCTTC
>TRBD1|TRBV9|TRBJ1-4|-
CASSVTGASTNEKLFF
TGTGCCAGCAGCGTAACAGGGGCTTCAACTAATGAAAAACTGTTTTTT
>TRBD2|TRBV6-5|TRBJ2-7|-
CATGLAGVQYF
TGTGCCACAGGACTAGCGGGAGTCCAGTACTTC
>TRBD2|TRBV18|TRBJ2-3|-
CASSGTSDTDTQYF
TGTGCCAGCTCAGGGACTAGCGACACAGATACGCAGTATTTT
>-|TRBV30|TRBJ2-5|-
CAWSVPGRETQYF
TGTGCCTGGAGTGTACCAGGGCGAGAGACCCAGTACTTC
>TRBD1|TRBV6-1|TRBJ1-3|-
CASSRDSGGGNTIYF
TGTGCCAGCAGTAGGGACAGTGGCGGTGGAAACACCATATATTTT
>-|TRBV29-1|TRBJ2-3|-
CSVTGGSTDTQYF
TGCAGCGTAACGGGCGGGAGCACAGATACGCAGTATTTT
>TRBD2|TRBV7-2|TRBJ2-1|-
CASSYRSGGANEQFF
TGTGCCAGCAGCTACCGTAGCGGGGGGGCCAATGAGCAGTTCTTC
>-|TRBV27|TRBJ2-1|-
CASSLRRYNEQFF
TGTGCCAGCAGTTTACGGAGATACAATGAGCAGTTCTTC
>-|TRBV19|TRBJ1-4|-
CASRFNEKLFF
TGTGCCAGCCGTTTTAATGAAAAACTGTTTTTT
>TRBD2|TRBV30|TRBJ2-7|-
CAWSNPPGGQYF
TGTGCCTGGAGTAACCCCCCGGGGGGGCAGTACTTC
>TRBD1|TRBV19|TRBJ1-2|few
CASSTSGTVFLNYGYTF
TGTGCCAGTAGCACTAGTGGGACAGTATTTTTAAACTATGGCTACACCTTC
>-|TRBV29-1|TRBJ1-2|once
CSVSTIQGGYGYTF
TGCAGCGTTTCTACCATTCAGGGTGGTTATGGCTACACCTTC
>TRBD1|TRBV4-3|TRBJ2-3|-
CASSHGQGGIDTQYF
TGCGCCAGCAGCCACGGACAGGGAGGTATAGATACGCAGTATTTT
>TRBD1|TRBV19|TRBJ1-5|-
CASPRTSQGGQPQHF
TGTGCCAGTCCCCGCACGTCACAGGGGGGTCAGCCCCAGCATTTT
>TRBD1|TRBV6-6|TRBJ1-2|-
CASSPTGGGYGYTF
TGTGCCAGCAGTCCAACAGGGGGCGGGTATGGCTACACCTTC
>-|TRBV7-9|TRBJ2-5|-
CASRYMGPQETQYF
TGTGCCAGCAGATACATGGGGCCCCAAGAGACCCAGTACTTC
>TRBD1|TRBV9|TRBJ2-1|-
CASSAGTGNPRSSYNEQFF
TGTGCCAGCAGCGCCGGGACAGGGAATCCTCGGAGCTCCTACAATGAGCAGTTCTTC
>-|TRBV27|TRBJ1-1|-
CASSLVGSHMNTEAFF
TGTGCCAGCAGCCTAGTCGGTTCACACATGAACACTGAAGCTTTCTTT
>-|TRBV9|TRBJ1-6|-
CASCLGTGPTSNSPLHF
TGTGCCAGCTGCCTAGGTACAGGGCCTACGAGTAATTCACCCCTCCACTTT
>TRBD2|TRBV5-1|TRBJ2-3|-
CASSLAISGGLSTDTQYF
TGCGCCAGCAGCTTGGCCATTAGCGGGGGGCTAAGCACAGATACGCAGTATTTT
>TRBD1|TRBV2|TRBJ1-2|-
CARRARTGRSGYTF
TGTGCCAGACGGGCGAGGACAGGGCGGAGTGGCTACACCTTC
>-|TRBV27|TRBJ2-2|-
CASSLTGGNTGELFF
TGTGCCAGCAGTTTAACTGGCGGGAACACCGGGGAGCTGTTTTTT
>TRBD1|TRBV7-6|TRBJ2-7|-
CASSFPGQKAEQYF
TGTGCCAGCAGCTTTCCGGGACAGAAAGCCGAGCAGTACTTC
>TRBD2|TRBV12-5|TRBJ2-2|-
CASGLAGLAGNTGELFF
TGTGCTAGTGGTTTGGCCGGACTAGCGGGGAACACCGGGGAGCTGTTTTTT
>TRBD2|TRBV7-2|TRBJ2-7|-
CASSTRLADSSYEQYF
TGTGCCAGCAGCACCCGACTAGCGGATTCCTCCTACGAGCAGTACTTC
>-|TRBV5-5|TRBJ1-2|-
CASSFWQGYGYTF
TGTGCCAGCAGCTTCTGGCAGGGCTATGGCTACACCTTC
>-|TRBV2|TRBJ2-3|-
CASSEGLSTDTQYF
TGTGCCAGCAGTGAGGGGCTCAGCACAGATACGCAGTATTTT
>-|TRBV28|TRBJ1-5|few
CASRSAQRLEPQHF
TGTGCCAGCAGATCCGCCCAGAGGTTGGAGCCCCAGCATTTT
>-|TRBV9|TRBJ1-5|-
CASSVYWREGVLDQPQHF
TGTGCCAGCAGCGTATACTGGAGGGAGGGGGTCCTGGATCAGCCCCAGCATTTT
>-|TRBV2|TRBJ2-3|-
CASSVRLARTDTQYF
TGTGCCAGCAGTGTACGACTCGCCCGCACAGATACGCAGTATTTT
>TRBD1|TRBV15|TRBJ1-1|-
CATSRDPGQKATEAFF
TGTGCCACCAGCAGGGATCCGGGACAGAAGGCAACTGAAGCTTTCTTT
>TRBD1|TRBV9|TRBJ2-7|once
CASSVEGQAVWWDRGSYEQYF
TGTGCCAGCAGCGTAGAGGGACAGGCTGTTTGGTGGGATAGGGGATCCTACGAGCAGTACTTC
>TRBD2|TRBV7-3|TRBJ2-1|once
CASSPTSGTYNEQFF
TGTGCCAGCAGCCCGACTAGCGGGACCTACAATGAGCAGTTCTTC
>TRBD2|TRBV7-9|TRBJ2-1|-
CASSDGTSGGRNEQFF
TGTGCCAGCAGCGATGGGACTAGCGGGGGCAGGAATGAGCAGTTCTTC
>-|TRBV28|TRBJ2-2|once
CASSLGGREAGELFF
TGTGCCAGCAGTTTGGGGGGGCGCGAGGCCGGGGAGCTGTTTTTT
>-|TRBV10-3|TRBJ1-1|few
CAISESSGLNTEAFF
TGTGCCATCAGTGAGTCGTCAGGATTGAACACTGAAGCTTTCTTT
>-|TRBV4-1|TRBJ1-2|-
CASSPAESGNYGYTF
TGCGCCAGCAGCCCCGCCGAGTCGGGAAACTATGGCTACACCTTC
>-|TRBV5-4|TRBJ2-1|-
CASSLVTSSSYNEQFF
TGTGCCAGCAGCTTGGTCACGAGTAGCTCCTACAATGAGCAGTTCTTC
>-|TRBV4-2|TRBJ2-4|-
CASSPKWEPLAKNIQYF
TGTGCCAGCAGCCCGAAGTGGGAGCCACTAGCCAAAAACATTCAGTACTTC
>TRBD2|TRBV4-2|TRBJ2-2|-
CASSQGDYSGGRNTGELFF
TGTGCCAGCAGCCAAGGGGATTATAGCGGGGGGCGGAACACCGGGGAGCTGTTTTTT
>-|TRBV4-1|TRBJ2-1|-
CASSQEGLLNEQFF
TGCGCCAGCAGCCAGGAAGGACTGCTCAATGAGCAGTTCTTC
>TRBD1|TRBV7-9|TRBJ1-1|-
CASSKNPGWTGVLPEAFF
TGTGCCAGCAGCAAAAACCCCGGTTGGACAGGGGTTTTGCCTGAAGCTTTCTTT
>TRBD1|TRBV27|TRBJ2-7|-
CASSFGEPGQGISYEQYF
TGTGCCAGCAGTTTCGGAGAGCCGGGACAGGGTATTTCCTACGAGCAGTACTTC
>-|TRBV20-1|TRBJ2-7|-
CSVGGEQYF
TGCAGTGTCGGGGGCGAGCAGTACTTC